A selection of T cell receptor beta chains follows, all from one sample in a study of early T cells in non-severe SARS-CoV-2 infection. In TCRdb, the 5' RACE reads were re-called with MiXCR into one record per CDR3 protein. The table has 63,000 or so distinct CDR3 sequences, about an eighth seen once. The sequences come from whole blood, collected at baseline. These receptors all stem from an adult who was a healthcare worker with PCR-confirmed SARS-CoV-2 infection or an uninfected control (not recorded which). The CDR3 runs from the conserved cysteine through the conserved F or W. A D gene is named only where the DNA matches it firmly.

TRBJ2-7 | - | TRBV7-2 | CASSYRSGPEYEQYF
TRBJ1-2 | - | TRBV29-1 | CSVVPGDYGYTF
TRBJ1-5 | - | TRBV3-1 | CASSQGRGNQPQHF
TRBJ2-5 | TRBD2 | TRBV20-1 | CSASGLADTETQYF
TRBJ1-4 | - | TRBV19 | CASKNRRTNEKLFF
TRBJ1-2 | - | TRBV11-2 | CASSLQGTLYGYTF
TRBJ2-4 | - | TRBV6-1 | CASSPGTTLDIQYF
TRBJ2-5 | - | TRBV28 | CASNQLVGQETQYF
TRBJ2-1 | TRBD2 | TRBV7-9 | CASSSAGTSGRYNEQFF
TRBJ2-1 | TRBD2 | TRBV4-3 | CASSQDPSGPVFKQFF